The clone carrying this T cell receptor beta chain was seen ten or more times. What it recognizes is unknown. After constant-region reverse-primer amplification, full-length variable regions underwent semi-nested PCR with Nested Universal Primer A. TCRdb recomputed calls from the 5' RACE reads with MiXCR, one row per CDR3 protein. In the table there are approximately 50,000 distinct CDR3 sequences, approximately 27% of which are singletons. CDR3 length: 14 residues. CDR1 SGHDT and CDR2 YYEEEE come from the germline V gene. The ends were cut back, 1 base at V and 1 base at J, with 8 bases in the middle. Regarding the study as a whole: Larger-cohort validation covered only one TCR beta V-J rearrangement.

Treg sorting used a CD4+CD25+CD127-/low gate. The chain uses TRBV5-6 and TRBJ2-5; maybe TRBD1 (6 bases). The clonotype comes from a female donor with breast cancer. The sequenced sample was tumor-infiltrating Tregs sorted from the breast tumor. CDR3 bases: TGTGCCAGCAGCTTGACAGGGCCCCAAGAGACCCAGTACTTC. Encoded protein: CASSLTGPQETQYF.